This TCR beta chain comes out of a study of blood T cell repertoires in COVID-19. The germline gives CDR1 PRHDT, CDR2 FYEKMQ (reference sequence). V lost 5 bases and J lost 3; bases outside the gene matches: 13. The CDR3 totals 19 residues. Using immunoSEQ multiplex PCR, the repertoire was profiled, and TCRdb retains in-frame clones only, with some absent. The table includes under 35,000 clones, around nine tenths detected once. This receptor was taken from a human donor with active COVID-19. The donor label of this sample is uncertain. Sequenced material: peripheral blood. The chain links TRBV13 to TRBJ2-3, with 14 bases fitting TRBD2. DNA for the CDR3: TGTGCCAGCAGCCGAAGGACTAGCGGGGGGTCGTCGGGAACAGATACGCAGTATTTT. This gives the protein CASSRRTSGGSSGTDTQYF.